The text below deals with one T cell receptor (beta chain). Clones were read by immunoSEQ multiplex PCR, and TCRdb kept only the in-frame ones, dropping some. The sample holds around 190,000 clones; 81% are singletons and the top ten take about 9%. This CDR3 comprises 13 residues. In germline, CDR1 is SQVTM, CDR2 ANQGSEA. After removal of 5 bases from V and 0 bases from J, the junction contained 0 bases not matched to a gene. This sample stems from a study of blood T cell repertoires in COVID-19. V usage is TRBV29-1 and J usage is TRBJ1-3; 8 bases align to TRBD1. Sequences were obtained from PBMCs or T cells enriched from blood (not recorded which). This sequence originates from a man aged 40-50 years who had recovered from COVID-19. The chain's CDR3 is CSVTGGSGNTIYF. The CDR3 DNA follows: TGCAGCGTTACAGGGGGCTCTGGAAACACCATATATTTT.